The sequence of this T cell receptor (beta chain) was determined in a study of vaccination and CD4 T cells after COVID-19 (dated by TCRdb to between 2020 and 2023). Notes on the research overall: Convalescent patients had a positive SARS-CoV-2 result on nasal swab PCR, and of these patients, several had mild disease and one had severe disease. Six males and four females were included in the convalescent cohort, with two Hispanic individuals, seven Caucasians, two Asians and one multiracial person represented. Two doses of either the Pfizer-BioNTech BNT162b2 vaccine (n=8) or the Moderna mRNA-1273 vaccine (n=2) were administered to participants. Post-COVID blood samples were collected from convalescent patients a median of approximately 100 days after diagnosis, with a range of roughly 30 to 161 days. Post-vaccine blood samples were obtained a median of about 70 days after the second vaccine dose, with a range of about 14 to 250 days. For stimulating the cultures, overlapping spike peptide pools were used, derived from SARS-CoV-2 as well as from the common cold coronaviruses HCoV-NL63, HCoV-OC43 and HCoV-229E. In control cultures, a CEFX viral epitope pool was used as positive control, an HIV-1 Nef peptide pool was used as negative control, or no peptide was added. In 10 COVID-19 convalescent patients and a handful of infection-naive healthy vaccine recipients, the spike-specific CD4+ TCR repertoire before mRNA vaccination was compared with the repertoire after mRNA vaccination. The paper's findings and limits, for the study overall: In convalescent patients, a median around 86% of post-vaccine SARS-CoV-2-reactive clones were detected only after vaccination, and vaccine-specific priming was suggested by this finding. Relatively few convalescent patients were included in the study, and early timepoints after natural infection were not analyzed. Nearly all vaccine-specific clones in convalescent patients (304 of 307) were mono-reactive for SARS-CoV-2 spike rather than cross-reactive with common cold coronaviruses. The median number of SARS-CoV-2-reactive clonotypes rose from around 20 after infection to approximately 41 after vaccination, but the change was not significant.

Concerning this clonotype: What this receptor recognizes is not known. Within one base of it there is no much larger clone, and no base qualities were kept.

The CDR1 and CDR2 encoded by the germline V gene are MNHNS and SASEGT. The CDR3 runs 16 residues from the cysteine to the phenylalanine. Just the 48-base CDR3 DNA is kept, in frame starting at base 1. Trimmed from V: 6 bases; trimmed from J: 4 bases; junction bases lacking a gene match: 10. This specimen's treatment or condition label, interpreted: 10-day PBMC culture with coronavirus spike peptide pools or control peptides (ViraFEST assay). The ViraFEST assay, used in the study, expanded antigen-specific T cells with peptide pools and then identified the expanded clonotypes through TCR sequencing. The convalescent patients' positive SARS-CoV-2 PCR tests were from March to December 2020, which was before the Alpha, Beta and Delta variants emerged in the United States. PBMCs were cultured at under 2.5 million per well in IMDM supplemented with roughly 5% human AB serum and about 10 IU/ml IL-2, with around 10 ug/ml peptide pools added. On days 3 and 7, half of the culture medium was replaced with fresh IL-2-containing medium. After 10 to 11 days of culture, CD4+ T cells were isolated by negative selection with the EasySep CD4+ T cell isolation kit. Ficoll-Paque Plus gradient centrifugation was used to isolate PBMCs from whole blood, and the isolated PBMCs were then either used fresh or cryopreserved at -140C. In general, triplicate wells were set up for every culture condition.

The library was built by means of PCR. DNA from cultured CD4+ T cells underwent TCR sequencing with the Oncomine TCR Beta short-read assay at the Johns Hopkins FTIC core. The QIAamp micro DNA kit was used to extract genomic DNA from the cultured CD4+ T cells. Oncomine TCR Beta libraries from cultured CD4+ T cells were pooled with unique dual indexes and sequenced on an Illumina iSeq 100. Turning to the authors' computational methods: Non-productive sequences were removed, and CDR3s not starting with C, not ending with F or W, or shorter than 7 amino acids were discarded. Antigen-specific clonotypes were identified with the MANAFEST web application by comparing peptide-stimulated wells with reference and other culture wells. For a clone to be called positive, the clone needed an FDR below 0.05, an odds ratio above 5, and a productive frequency above 0.1% in at least two of three replicate wells. A clonotype was classed as cross-reactive if the clonotype showed significant expansion both in SARS-CoV-2 spike wells and in at least one common cold coronavirus spike condition. Similarity between CDR3 sequences was evaluated in R version 3.6.1 using Levenshtein distances (stringdist) and unrooted phylogenetic trees (ape). TCRdb reprocessing: public reads trimmed at Q25 with fastp, clones called with MiXCR, in-frame beta chains kept. One record per CDR3 amino acid sequence lists the most common genes and DNA. The V and J calls follow TCRdb's processing rather than the paper's. The sample table contains approximately 3,000 distinct CDR3 sequences; only one count was recorded for 30% of them. Roughly 63% of the sample is in the top ten clones.

Sequenced material: CD4+ T cells from blood, cultured in vitro, taken after SARS-CoV-2 vaccination. The source of this sequence is a human donor who had recovered from COVID-19. Rearrangement joined TRBV6-1 to TRBJ2-1; 9 nucleotides in the junction match TRBD2. The nucleotides read TGTGCCAGCAGCTCCCTCCTGCGGGGGGGATACAATGAGCAGTTCTTC. The translation is CASSSLLRGGYNEQFF.